A single sample gave rise to the 27 T cell receptor beta chains below, sequenced in a study of shared clonotypes between healthy human individuals. The naive CD8 subset, CD45RO-negative cells positively selected for CCR7, excluded terminally differentiated effector memory CD45RA+ cells. The table came from immunoSEQ multiplex PCR; TCRdb's copy has only in-frame clones and leaves some out. The sample has millions of clones; about 94% are singletons. Sequenced sample: naive CD8+ T cells sorted from blood. Receptor source: a man aged 18 to 35 in good health.

V is TRBV19 and J is TRBJ2-5; tentatively, D is TRBD1 (5 bases). This CDR3 spans 13 amino acids. Deletions cut 6 bases from V and 3 bases from J, with 11 bases between. The V gene's germline CDR1 is LNHDA and CDR2 SQIVND (reference sequence). The CDR3 DNA is TGTGCCAGTAGCCATGACAGCGAAGAGACCCAGTACTTC. It encodes CASSHDSEETQYF.

This clone was recorded a few times. The chain combines TRBV27 with TRBJ2-5; D possibly corresponds to TRBD2 (6 bases). Germline V lookup: CDR1 MNHEY, CDR2 SMNVEV (reference sequence). This CDR3 spans 14 amino acids. V lost 6 bases and J 3 bases, leaving 14 bases between the germline ends. In DNA form, the CDR3 reads TGTGCCAGCAGCCTACGGGCTAGCGAAGAGACCCAGTACTTC. Amino acid sequence: CASSLRASEETQYF.

The V call is TRBV18, the J call TRBJ2-7, with D unresolved. Germline V gives CDR1 KGHSH, CDR2 LQKENI. This CDR3 region has 13 residues. The V end lost 4 bases, the J end lost 0 bases, and 7 bases lay between the germline ends. CDR3 sequence: CASSLSSSYEQYF. As DNA, the CDR3 is TGTGCCAGCTCACTTTCCAGCTCCTACGAGCAGTACTTC.

This clone came up once. V is TRBV10-1 and J is TRBJ1-5, with D perhaps TRBD1 (6 bases). The CDR3 has 14 residues. CDR1 is WNHNN and CDR2 is SYGVQD in the germline V gene (reference sequence). Trimming removed 0 bases at V and 5 bases at J, with 8 bases between. The CDR3 DNA reads TGCGCCAGCAGTGAGTCGGAGGGGGATCAGCCCCAGCATTTT. Encoded protein: CASSESEGDQPQHF.

The J gene is TRBJ2-7, the V gene TRBV11-3, with 8 bases matching TRBD1. Germline CDR1 is SGHNT and CDR2 is YENEEA. CDR3 length: 18 residues. After removal of 5 bases from V and 6 bases from J, the junction contained 21 bases not matched to a gene. CDR3 loop: CASSASFLQGALIGEQYF. As DNA, the CDR3 is TGTGCCAGCAGCGCATCATTTCTTCAGGGGGCGCTTATCGGCGAGCAGTACTTC.

J is TRBJ2-2 and V is TRBV6-5, with a weak D call TRBD2 (6 bases). Trimming pared 6 bases from V and 6 bases from J, leaving 14 bases between. The CDR3 runs to 14 residues. The germline V gene encodes CDR1 MNHEY and CDR2 SVGAGI. This CDR3 is CASSLIRDSGELFF. CDR3 nucleotide sequence: TGTGCCAGCAGCCTAATCCGGGACTCCGGGGAGCTGTTTTTT.

The chain joins TRBV19 to TRBJ2-7, with 8 bases that match TRBD1. The J segment lost 3 bases and the V segment lost 0 bases, leaving 4 bases of the junction unmatched. The CDR3 contains 15 residues. Germline V gene sequence: CDR1 LNHDA, CDR2 SQIVND (reference sequence). The CDR3 loop reads CASSIDGQGFYEQYF. Here the CDR3 DNA reads TGTGCCAGTAGTATAGATGGACAGGGTTTCTACGAGCAGTACTTC.

CDR3 sequence: CAWSDRRVAANTEAFF. The CDR3 nucleotides read TGTGCCTGGAGTGACAGGAGGGTAGCGGCGAACACTGAAGCTTTCTTT. V is TRBV30 and J is TRBJ1-1; possible D gene TRBD1, 5 bases. Trimming left V 1 base short and J 1 base short, with 16 bases between. Germline lookup yields CDR1 GTSNPN and CDR2 SVGIG (reference sequence). This CDR3 has 16 amino acids.

The chain joins TRBV13 to TRBJ2-7, with a weak D call TRBD1 (5 bases). In germline, CDR1 is PRHDT, CDR2 FYEKMQ (reference sequence). The CDR3 runs to 13 residues. Trimming took 4 bases from V and 2 from J, leaving 9 bases between them. The chain's CDR3 is CASSSDTTYEQYF. The DNA of the CDR3 is TGTGCCAGCAGCTCGGACACGACCTACGAGCAGTACTTC.

V usage is TRBV5-6 and J usage is TRBJ1-2; maybe TRBD1 (6 bases). The V and J ends lost 4 bases and 1 base respectively, with 14 bases between them. CDR1 and CDR2 from the germline V gene are SGHDT and YYEEEE. The CDR3 is 15 amino acids. The CDR3 loop is CASSVLRQVNYGYTF. CDR3 in DNA: TGTGCCAGCAGCGTCCTCCGACAGGTTAACTATGGCTACACCTTC.

The chain couples TRBV6-4 to TRBJ2-3, with D hard to call. CDR1 and CDR2 (germline): MRHNA, SNTAGT. Trimming stripped 3 bases from V and 0 bases from J, with 10 bases between. The CDR3 has 15 residues. CDR3 sequence reads: CASSEWESSTDTQYF. CDR3 nucleotide sequence: TGTGCCAGCAGTGAGTGGGAAAGTAGCACAGATACGCAGTATTTT.

This clone occurred once. An end of the junction differs from the germline gene, which may be a read error. The gene calls are TRBV7-7 and TRBJ2-1, with 11 bases identical to TRBD2. There are 16 residues in the CDR3. Germline lookup yields CDR1 SSHAT and CDR2 FNYEAQ (reference sequence). CDR3 coding DNA: TGTGCTAGCAGCCCCGGCCCGGGACTAGCGGACAATGAGCAGTTCTTC. Its protein product is CASSPGPGLADNEQFF.

The chain combines TRBV27 with TRBJ2-3, with 9 positions matching TRBD2. Trimming removed 5 bases from V and 2 bases from J; junction bases left unmatched: 5. The CDR3 is 15 residues long. CDR1 MNHEY and CDR2 SMNVEV come from the germline V gene (reference sequence). The CDR3 DNA sequence: TGTGCCAGCAGTCCTATAGCGGGGGCCACAGATACGCAGTATTTT. Translating gives CASSPIAGATDTQYF.

The chain combines TRBV11-2 with TRBJ2-3; 7 positions agree with TRBD2. This CDR3 is built from 14 residues. CDR1 is SGHAT and CDR2 is FQNNGV in the germline V gene. The V and J ends lost 8 bases and 2 bases, in that order; junction bases with no gene match: 7. The CDR3 protein is CASGGLVFTDTQYF. The CDR3, as DNA: TGTGCCAGCGGTGGACTAGTGTTCACAGATACGCAGTATTTT.

The chain is built from TRBV5-4 and TRBJ2-5, with no clear D. The CDR3 has 15 amino acids. Germline CDR1 is SGHNT and CDR2 is YYREEE (reference sequence). Between the trimmed V and J ends, which lost 1 base and 3 bases, there was a span of 13 bases. This CDR3 is CASSLLGGSEETQYF. For the CDR3, the DNA is TGTGCCAGCAGCTTGCTTGGTGGAAGCGAAGAGACCCAGTACTTC.

This chain joins TRBV13 and TRBJ1-6; TRBD1 might be the D (5 bases). In germline, CDR1 is PRHDT, CDR2 FYEKMQ (reference sequence). The CDR3 is 17 residues long. The V end lost 4 bases, the J end lost 0 bases, and 13 bases lay between the germline ends. CDR3 nucleotides: TGTGCCAGCAGCTATTATGACAGTAGCTCCTATAATTCACCCCTCCACTTT. It codes for CASSYYDSSSYNSPLHF.

This sequence joins TRBV7-9 and TRBJ1-2; D remains unclear. There are 13 residues in the CDR3. Per germline, CDR1 SEHNR and CDR2 FQNEAQ (reference sequence). V dropped 4 bases and J dropped 4 bases, with 10 bases sitting between them. CDR3 protein: CASSSEPFYGYTF. The DNA of the CDR3 is TGTGCCAGCAGCTCAGAGCCTTTCTATGGCTACACCTTC. The complete variable domain, with remaining parts taken from reference TRBV7-9 and TRBJ1-2, reads DTGVSQNPRHKITKRGQNVTFRCDPISEHNRLYWYRQTLGQGPEFLTYFQNEAQLEKSRLLSDRFSAERPKGSFSTLEIQRTEQGDSAMYLCASSSEPFYGYTFGSGTRLTVV.

This chain links TRBV5-1 with TRBJ1-1, with TRBD1 identical over 9 bases. The CDR3 spans 17 residues. J lost 5 bases, V lost 0 bases, and 11 bases had no gene match. The germline V gene encodes CDR1 SGHRS and CDR2 YFSETQ. The CDR3 here is CASSLVFRDRADTEAFF. Written as DNA, the CDR3 is TGCGCCAGCAGCTTGGTGTTCCGGGACAGGGCAGATACTGAAGCTTTCTTT. Supplemented by reference TRBV5-1 and TRBJ1-1, the full variable domain reads KAGVTQTPRYLIKTRGQQVTLSCSPISGHRSVSWYQQTPGQGLQFLFEYFSETQRNKGNFPGRFSGRQFSNSRSEMNVSTLELGDSALYLCASSLVFRDRADTEAFFGQGTRLTVV.

This CDR3 is CARSLPTVGANVLTF. CDR3 coding DNA: TGTGCCAGAAGCCTACCGACAGTCGGGGCCAACGTCCTGACTTTC. The chain links TRBV5-3 to TRBJ2-6; possibly TRBD1 for D (5 bases). TRBV5-3 is labeled an ORF, and its function is uncertain. This CDR3 comprises 15 residues. Trimming shortened V by 4 bases and J by 4 bases, and 12 bases separated the two germline ends.

The gene calls are TRBV27 and TRBJ2-3; 11 nucleotides match TRBD2. With V trimmed by 4 bases and J by 0 bases, 9 bases remained unmatched. The CDR3 is 18 residues long. Germline V CDR1 and CDR2: MNHEY, SMNVEV (reference sequence). The CDR3 sequence is CASSSITRTSGSTDTQYF. CDR3 DNA sequence: TGTGCCAGCAGTTCCATTACAAGGACTAGCGGGAGCACAGATACGCAGTATTTT.

The DNA of the CDR3 is TGTGCCAGCAGCCCACAAGCGGTCCCCTACGAGCAGTACTTC. It encodes CASSPQAVPYEQYF. The genes are TRBV7-6 and TRBJ2-7; tentatively, D is TRBD2 (5 bases). CDR3 length: 14 residues. V was pared by 5 bases and J by 2 bases, with 13 bases between. Per the germline V gene, CDR1 is SGHVS and CDR2 is FNYEAQ.

The chain recombines TRBV4-1 with TRBJ2-2; 9 nucleotides match TRBD1. Germline CDR1 reads MGHRA; CDR2 reads YSYEKL. CDR3 length: 18 amino acids. J gave up 1 base and V 1 base, and 7 bases lay outside the gene matches. As DNA, the CDR3 is TGCGCCAGCAGCCAAGTTTATCCGGGACAGGGGAACACCGGGGAGCTGTTTTTT. The encoded protein is CASSQVYPGQGNTGELFF.

Concerning this clone itself: An end of the junction does not agree with germline; a read error may underlie this. This chain links TRBV13 with TRBJ2-2, with unresolved D. The CDR3 contains 12 residues. The V gene's germline CDR1 is PRHDT and CDR2 FYEKMQ (reference sequence). The CDR3 region has the DNA TGTGCCAGCACCTTAGGGTCCGGGGAGCTGTTTTTT. Amino acid sequence: CASTLGSGELFF.

V is TRBV6-5 and J is TRBJ2-7; tentatively, D is TRBD1 or TRBD2 (5 bases each). V lost 7 bases to trimming and J lost 2 bases, with 12 bases between them. This CDR3 comprises 13 residues. Germline CDR1 is MNHEY and CDR2 is SVGAGI. The CDR3 here is CASTPGLAYEQYF. CDR3 in DNA: TGTGCCAGCACCCCGGGGCTAGCCTACGAGCAGTACTTC.

The chain links TRBV5-4 to TRBJ2-7, with D perhaps given as TRBD1 or TRBD2 (5 bases each). This CDR3 comprises 15 residues. Trimming took off 4 bases at V and 5 bases at J, with 19 bases between the two ends. Germline CDR1 SGHNT, CDR2 YYREEE (reference sequence). The chain's CDR3 is CASSPWTREMDEQYF. The CDR3 DNA reads TGTGCCAGCAGCCCCTGGACAAGGGAGATGGACGAGCAGTACTTC.

This clone was seen only once. J is TRBJ1-6 and V is TRBV5-4, with a possible D match to TRBD1 (5 bases). The CDR3 loop spans 15 amino acids. The germline V gene has CDR1 SGHNT and CDR2 YYREEE (reference sequence). V lost 2 bases and J lost 6, with 12 bases in between. The CDR3, as DNA: TGTGCCAGCAGCTTTAGTGTAGGGGCTAATTCACCCCTCCACTTT. This gives the protein CASSFSVGANSPLHF.

For this clone: Other DNA sequences in the same sample also yield this CDR3. V and J are TRBV10-3 and TRBJ2-6; no firm D call. CDR3 size: 14 residues. V was trimmed by 5 bases and J by 0 bases, leaving 5 bases between them. Looked up from germline, CDR1 is ENHRY and CDR2 is SYGVKD. DNA of the CDR3: TGTGCCATCAGTCCAGACTCTGGGGCCAACGTCCTGACTTTC. This translates into CAISPDSGANVLTF.